These T cell receptor beta chains were read from a single sample in a study of technical replicates of blood from a few donors. Here immunoSEQ multiplex PCR was the method, and the copy in TCRdb shows in-frame clones only, minus some. This table has about 59,000 clones, around 95% appearing once. What was sequenced was PBMCs. These receptors were collected from a human donor in good health. Some clones in this sample may be carry-over from other donors' samples. The CDR3 runs from the conserved cysteine through the conserved F or W. A D gene is named only where the DNA matches it firmly. Clone size is given for some rows only: seen once, a few or many times, or a class if the clone is expanded.

d_call,j_call,v_call,clone_size,cdr3_aa,cdr3_nt
TRBD2,TRBJ2-7,TRBV27,.,CASSSPNGRGEQYF,TGTGCCAGCAGTTCTCCTAATGGGAGGGGCGAGCAGTACTTC
.,TRBJ1-6,TRBV19,.,CAFRQSRNSPLHF,TGTGCTTTTCGACAGTCACGTAATTCACCCCTCCACTTT
TRBD2,TRBJ2-5,TRBV6-4,few,CASSEGASGGAETQYF,TGTGCCAGCAGTGAAGGAGCCAGCGGGGGGGCAGAGACCCAGTACTTC
.,TRBJ2-3,TRBV9,.,CASSVQWTDTQYF,TGTGCCAGCAGCGTACAGTGGACAGATACGCAGTATTTT
TRBD2,TRBJ2-1,TRBV6-1,.,CASSETSEAYNEQFF,TGTGCCAGCAGTGAAACTAGCGAGGCCTACAATGAGCAGTTCTTC
TRBD2,TRBJ2-1,TRBV7-9,.,CASSLGHAGGPNEQFF,TGTGCCAGCAGCCTAGGACATGCGGGAGGGCCTAATGAGCAGTTCTTC
.,TRBJ1-5,TRBV19,.,CASMGWGDSNQPQHF,TGTGCCAGTATGGGGTGGGGGGATAGCAATCAGCCCCAGCATTTT
.,TRBJ2-1,TRBV4-3,.,CASSLDSGNNEQFF,TGCGCCAGCAGCCTGGATAGCGGAAACAATGAGCAGTTCTTC
TRBD1,TRBJ1-2,TRBV5-4,.,CASSRGQVNYGYTF,TGTGCCAGCAGCCGAGGACAGGTTAACTATGGCTACACCTTC
TRBD1,TRBJ1-2,TRBV19,.,CASSMGQIINYGYTF,TGTGCCAGTAGTATGGGACAGATAATTAACTATGGCTACACCTTC
TRBD1,TRBJ1-4,TRBV30,.,CASDRGREKLFF,TGTGCCTCGGACAGGGGTAGGGAAAAACTGTTTTTT
.,TRBJ1-2,TRBV28,.,CASSSVYGYTF,TGTGCCAGCAGTTCTGTCTATGGCTACACCTTC
TRBD1,TRBJ1-2,TRBV5-5,.,CASSLGQTGNYGYTF,TGTGCCAGCAGCTTGGGACAGACAGGGAACTATGGCTACACCTTC
.,TRBJ1-4,TRBV5-1,.,CASSLAGGYEKLFF,TGCGCCAGCAGCTTGGCGGGGGGTTACGAAAAACTGTTTTTT
TRBD1,TRBJ2-3,TRBV2,.,CASREQGARNTQYF,TGTGCCAGCAGGGAACAGGGGGCGAGGAATACGCAGTATTTT
.,TRBJ1-4,TRBV19,.,CASTRLAVGGEKLFF,TGTGCCAGCACACGACTAGCAGTGGGGGGTGAAAAACTGTTTTTT
.,TRBJ2-2,TRBV7-9,once,CASSSWTESAGELFF,TGTGCCAGCAGCTCTTGGACAGAGTCAGCCGGGGAGCTGTTTTTT
.,TRBJ1-1,TRBV5-1,.,CASSLDSLEAFF,TGCGCCAGCAGCTTGGATTCCCTGGAAGCTTTCTTT
TRBD1,TRBJ1-5,TRBV4-3,once,CASSQGGQADCNQPQHF,TGCGCCAGCAGCCAAGGCGGACAGGCCGATTGCAATCAGCCCCAGCATTTT
.,TRBJ2-2,TRBV6-6,.,CASSYPPGELFF,TGTGCCAGCAGTTACCCTCCCGGGGAGCTGTTTTTT
TRBD2,TRBJ2-1,TRBV4-3,medium-sized,CASSQGLAGSYNEQFF,TGCGCCAGCAGCCAAGGACTAGCGGGCTCCTACAATGAGCAGTTCTTC
TRBD2,TRBJ2-7,TRBV6-5,.,CASSGRGGPSYEQYF,TGTGCCAGCAGTGGCCGGGGGGGCCCGTCTTACGAGCAGTACTTC
TRBD2,TRBJ2-7,TRBV2,.,CASRRWTSGDEQYF,TGTGCCAGCCGCCGATGGACTAGCGGGGACGAGCAGTACTTC
TRBD2,TRBJ2-5,TRBV15,.,CATSRGGGLPQETQYF,TGTGCCACCAGCAGAGGGGGGGGACTGCCACAAGAGACCCAGTACTTC
.,TRBJ1-6,TRBV5-4,.,CASSDTGNNSPLHF,TGTGCCAGCAGCGATACAGGGAATAATTCACCCCTCCACTTT
TRBD1,TRBJ1-2,TRBV15,.,CATSRGTGGALRGGYTF,TGTGCCACCAGCAGAGGGACAGGGGGCGCGTTGCGAGGTGGCTACACCTTC
.,TRBJ2-7,TRBV7-9,.,CASSLKGGEQYF,TGTGCCAGCAGCTTAAAAGGGGGTGAGCAGTACTTC
TRBD2,TRBJ2-5,TRBV7-2,.,CASSLAGGKETQYF,TGTGCCAGCAGCTTAGCGGGAGGGAAAGAGACCCAGTACTTC
.,TRBJ1-1,TRBV6-1,.,CASSVRPGEGTEAFF,TGTGCCAGCAGTGTAAGGCCGGGCGAGGGCACTGAAGCTTTCTTT
.,TRBJ2-7,TRBV29-1,.,CSVKSGYFYEQYF,TGCAGCGTCAAATCAGGGTATTTCTACGAGCAGTACTTC
.,TRBJ1-4,TRBV30,.,CAWGRGKLFF,TGTGCCTGGGGGAGGGGAAAACTGTTTTTT
.,TRBJ1-1,TRBV5-4,.,CASSPGELATEAFF,TGTGCCAGCAGCCCCGGAGAGCTAGCCACTGAAGCTTTCTTT
TRBD2,TRBJ2-1,TRBV27,.,CASSNLAGAYNEQFF,TGTGCCAGCAGTAATCTAGCGGGGGCCTACAATGAGCAGTTCTTC
.,TRBJ1-2,TRBV30,.,CAWTPPGFRGYGYTF,TGTGCCTGGACCCCTCCAGGGTTTAGAGGCTATGGCTACACCTTC
.,TRBJ1-1,TRBV6-1,.,CASSEAGSPNTEAFF,TGTGCCAGCAGTGAAGCGGGCAGCCCGAACACTGAAGCTTTCTTT
TRBD2,TRBJ2-1,TRBV7-8,.,CASSLVASGRRNEQFF,TGTGCCAGCAGCTTAGTTGCTAGCGGGAGAAGGAATGAGCAGTTCTTC
TRBD1,TRBJ1-1,TRBV28,.,CASSRTGGGLKAFF,TGTGCCAGCAGTAGGACAGGGGGGGGTCTGAAAGCTTTCTTT
TRBD1,TRBJ1-6,TRBV7-9,.,CASSPSGQGNSPLHF,TGTGCCAGCAGCCCTTCGGGACAGGGAAATTCACCCCTCCACTTT
.,TRBJ2-7,TRBV30,.,CAWSSVAYEQYF,TGTGCCTGGAGCTCGGTTGCCTACGAGCAGTACTTC
TRBD1,TRBJ2-5,TRBV29-1,.,CSVGQGASETQYF,TGCAGCGTTGGACAGGGGGCTTCAGAGACCCAGTACTTC
TRBD2,TRBJ2-7,TRBV29-1,few,CSGQNGLAGVEQYF,TGCAGCGGGCAGAACGGACTAGCGGGAGTCGAGCAGTACTTC